Presented here are 6 T cell receptor beta chains from one specimen sequenced in a study of blood T cell repertoires in COVID-19. Only in-frame clones appear in the TCRdb table, and some are missing; sequencing was by immunoSEQ multiplex PCR. The sample has 100,000 to 150,000 clones; approximately 79% are singletons. The sample taken for sequencing was PBMCs or T cells enriched from blood (not recorded which). Receptors originate from a man between 35 and 55 years old with acute COVID-19.

The J gene is TRBJ2-7, the V gene TRBV7-2, with a tentative D call TRBD1 (6 bases). The CDR3 contains 14 residues. Trimming cost V 2 bases and J 2 bases, with 10 bases left between them. The V gene's germline CDR1 is SGHTA and CDR2 FQGNSA. CDR3 amino acids: CASSLYQGPYEQYF. The CDR3 nucleotides read TGTGCCAGCAGCTTATATCAGGGGCCCTACGAGCAGTACTTC.

This sequence joins TRBV19 and TRBJ1-5, with TRBD1 matching over 7 bases. With 4 bases clipped from V and 5 bases from J, the junction kept 8 bases outside the gene matches. Germline CDR1 is LNHDA and CDR2 is SQIVND (reference sequence). The CDR3 length is 15 residues. CDR3 in amino acids: CASSKLLGGDQPQHF. The DNA for the CDR3 is TGTGCCAGTAGTAAGCTTTTAGGGGGCGATCAGCCCCAGCATTTT.

This chain joins TRBV28 and TRBJ1-6, with TRBD1 matching 9 bases. The CDR3 runs to 15 residues. CDR1 and CDR2 (germline): MDHEN, SYDVKM. After removal of 5 bases from V and 5 bases from J, the junction contained 4 bases not matched to a gene. The CDR3 region has the DNA TGTGCCAGCAGTCCTTGGGACAGGGATAATTCACCCCTCCACTTT. Translating gives CASSPWDRDNSPLHF. The full variable domain, with the rest looked up from reference TRBV28 and TRBJ1-6, is DVKVTQSSRYLVKRTGEKVFLECVQDMDHENMFWYRQDPGLGLRLIYFSYDVKMKEKGDIPEGYSVSREKKERFSLILESASTNQTSMYLCASSPWDRDNSPLHFGNGTRLTVT.

The chain joins TRBV19 to TRBJ1-1, with D possibly matching TRBD1 (5 bases). Germline V gene lookup returns CDR1 LNHDA and CDR2 SQIVND (reference sequence). The length of the CDR3 is 14 residues. V dropped 6 bases and J dropped 7 bases, with 18 bases sitting between them. The CDR3 bases are TGTGCCAGTAGCCCTGACAGCCTCTTCGGTGAAGCTTTCTTT. This translates into CASSPDSLFGEAFF.

V usage is TRBV28 and J usage is TRBJ2-3; TRBD2 agrees at 9 bases. Germline trimming cut 2 bases from V and 5 bases from J; bases unmatched to any gene: 8. This CDR3 region has 16 residues. The germline V gene has CDR1 MDHEN and CDR2 SYDVKM. The CDR3 DNA follows: TGTGCCAGCAGTTTACGGCCTAGCGGGAATGTAGATACGCAGTATTTT. Translating gives CASSLRPSGNVDTQYF.

This clone was seen once. The CDR3 loop reads CASSQLAAIYNEQFF. As DNA, the CDR3 is TGTGCCAGCAGTCAACTAGCGGCCATCTACAATGAGCAGTTCTTC. The chain combines TRBV6-5 with TRBJ2-1; 8 positions match TRBD2. V lost 5 bases to trimming and J lost 3 bases; unmatched junction nucleotides: 6. The CDR3 has 15 residues. Germline CDR1 MNHEY, CDR2 SVGAGI.